A selection of T cell receptor beta chains follows, all from one sample in a study of blood T cell repertoires in COVID-19. The table came from immunoSEQ multiplex PCR; TCRdb's copy has only in-frame clones and leaves some out. The sample records over 11,000 clones, roughly 87% being singletons. Sequencing input: peripheral blood. The receptor set was obtained from a human donor in a cohort sampled during active COVID-19. Both conserved end residues are part of each CDR3. A D gene is named only where the DNA matches it firmly. Where a row states a size, it is once, few, many or the class of an expanded clone; other rows omit it.

-	TRBV5-5	TRBD2	TRBJ2-1	TGTGCCAGCAGCGGCGGGGGTTCCTACAATGAGCAGTTCTTC	CASSGGGSYNEQFF
few	TRBV29-1	TRBD1	TRBJ1-1	TGCAGCGCAGCCCCCGGGACAGGCCGTGAAGCTTTCTTT	CSAAPGTGREAFF
-	TRBV28	TRBD1	TRBJ2-3	TGTGCCAGCAGCCGGAGGGGACAGGGCCCAGATACGCAGTATTTT	CASSRRGQGPDTQYF
-	TRBV9	-	TRBJ1-2	TGTGCCAGCAGCGTAGGTGGCAGGTTCCCCACTGGTGGTGGCTACACCTTC	CASSVGGRFPTGGGYTF
once	TRBV28	-	TRBJ1-6	TGTGCCAGCAGTCGAACAGGGCTCGGGGCTAATTCACCCCTCCACTTT	CASSRTGLGANSPLHF
-	TRBV7-8	-	TRBJ1-5	TGTGCCAGCAGCTTAGCGGCGGGGTACAATCAGCCCCAGCATTTT	CASSLAAGYNQPQHF
-	TRBV5-1	TRBD1	TRBJ2-3	TGCGCCAGCAGCTTGGGGGACAGATGGGGCACAGATACGCAGTATTTT	CASSLGDRWGTDTQYF
once	TRBV4-2	TRBD2	TRBJ2-2	TGTGCCAGCAGCCTCACTAGCGGGAGGGTTAACACCGGGGAGCTGTTTTTT	CASSLTSGRVNTGELFF
-	TRBV18	TRBD2	TRBJ2-3	TGTGCCAGCTCACCCGAGCGGGGCCCAGGGTATACGCAGTATTTT	CASSPERGPGYTQYF
-	TRBV18	-	TRBJ1-2	TGTGCCAGCTCAGGAGCGGAGGGGTTTAACTATGGCTACACCTTC	CASSGAEGFNYGYTF
-	TRBV4-3	TRBD2	TRBJ2-6	TGCGCCAGTTCGCGGGGGAGGGATGCCAACGTCCTGACTTTC	CASSRGRDANVLTF
-	TRBV5-5	TRBD1	TRBJ1-1	TGTGCCAGCAGCCCGGGGACAGGGTTGGGGTGGGACACTGAAGCTTTCTTT	CASSPGTGLGWDTEAFF
-	TRBV10-3	TRBD2	TRBJ2-2	TGTGCCATCAGTGACGGACTAGCGTTTCGTGGGGAGCTGTTTTTT	CAISDGLAFRGELFF
-	TRBV28	-	TRBJ2-2	TGTGCCACAGGGATTTCCTCCTTCCCCGGGGAGCTGTTTTTT	CATGISSFPGELFF
-	TRBV19	TRBD1	TRBJ2-3	TGTGCCAGTAGCGACGGGACAGGGGCAGATACGCAGTATTTT	CASSDGTGADTQYF
-	TRBV7-6	TRBD1	TRBJ1-5	TGTGCCAGCAGCCCTGGACAGGGGGGCAATCAGCCCCAGCATTTT	CASSPGQGGNQPQHF
-	TRBV4-2	-	TRBJ2-1	TGTGCCAGCAGCCAAGAGGACCGGGGACTTGCTAACAATGAGCAGTTCTTC	CASSQEDRGLANNEQFF
-	TRBV21-1	-	TRBJ2-7	TGTGCCAGCAGCCCCCGGGTCGGATCCTACGAGCAGTACTTC	CASSPRVGSYEQYF
-	TRBV24-1	-	TRBJ2-7	TGTGCCACCAGTGCGGGGGATATCCCACCCTACGAGCAGTACTTC	CATSAGDIPPYEQYF
-	TRBV30	-	TRBJ1-5	TGTGCCTGGACCCCTACAGGAACTTCTGGCAATCAGCCCCAGCATTTT	CAWTPTGTSGNQPQHF
-	TRBV19	TRBD1	TRBJ1-3	TGTGCCAGCCAGGGGGCCAACTCTGGAAACACCATATATTTT	CASQGANSGNTIYF
-	TRBV19	-	TRBJ2-7	TGTGCCAGTAGTCGGAGCTTGGGACAAATCTACGAGCAGTACTTC	CASSRSLGQIYEQYF
-	TRBV2	TRBD1	TRBJ1-1	TGTGCCAGCAGTAGCCCTGGACAGGGGAACACTGAAGCTTTCTTT	CASSSPGQGNTEAFF
-	TRBV7-9	-	TRBJ1-1	TGTGCCAGCAGCTTAGTACAGGGGAACACTGAAGCTTTCTTT	CASSLVQGNTEAFF
-	TRBV18	TRBD1	TRBJ2-7	TGTGCCAGCTCTCCGACAGGGGGCGACTACGAGCAGTACTTC	CASSPTGGDYEQYF
-	TRBV5-5	TRBD2	TRBJ2-3	TGTGCCAGCAGGCCCACCGCGGGGGTTAGCACAGATACGCAGTATTTT	CASRPTAGVSTDTQYF
-	TRBV11-2	TRBD1	TRBJ2-7	TGTGCCAGCAGCACCCGGACAGGGGGAGGCGAGCAGTACTTC	CASSTRTGGGEQYF
-	TRBV5-6	-	TRBJ1-5	TGTGCCAGCAGCTTGGCCGGTCAGCCCCAGCATTTT	CASSLAGQPQHF
-	TRBV19	TRBD1	TRBJ2-3	TGTGCCAGTAGTTCCCGGGACAGGGGGCCAGATACGCAGTATTTT	CASSSRDRGPDTQYF
-	TRBV11-2	-	TRBJ1-6	TGTGCCAGCAGCTCCTCCGGGTTCTCCAGATCACCCCTCCACTTT	CASSSSGFSRSPLHF
-	TRBV5-6	TRBD2	TRBJ2-1	TGTGCCAGCCTCACACCCACTAGCGGGAGGGTCGACAATGAGCAGTTCTTC	CASLTPTSGRVDNEQFF
-	TRBV12-3/TRBV12-4	-	TRBJ2-1	TGTGCCAGCAGTTTGTGGGGCGTCGATGAGCAGTTCTTC	CASSLWGVDEQFF
-	TRBV28	TRBD2	TRBJ2-1	TGTGCCAGCAGGGCTAGCGGGGCATCCTCCTACAATGAGCAGTTCTTC	CASRASGASSYNEQFF
few	TRBV7-2	-	TRBJ2-1	TGTGCCAGCAGCTTAGCCCGTCCTGTGGCAGGATACAATGAGCAGTTCTTC	CASSLARPVAGYNEQFF
-	TRBV6-6	TRBD2	TRBJ2-7	TGTGCCAGCAGACTCCTAGCGGCCCTACCGGGCGAGCAGTACTTC	CASRLLAALPGEQYF
-	TRBV5-1	TRBD2	TRBJ2-1	TGCGCCAGCAGCTCGGCCGGGACTACCTACAATGAGCAGTTCTTC	CASSSAGTTYNEQFF
-	TRBV7-2	TRBD2	TRBJ2-5	TGTGCCAGCAGCTTTAGCGGGTACCAAGAGACCCAGTACTTC	CASSFSGYQETQYF
-	TRBV7-2	TRBD1	TRBJ2-2	TGTGCCAGCAGTCCCCCCGGGACAGGGAGGCCCACCGGGGAGCTGTTTTTT	CASSPPGTGRPTGELFF
-	TRBV15	-	TRBJ1-5	TGTGCCACCAGCAGACAGGGTAGGGATCAGCCCCAGCATTTT	CATSRQGRDQPQHF
once	TRBV3-1/TRBV3-2	-	TRBJ2-3	TGTGCCAGCAGCGAACAGGGCGTAACAGATACGCAGTATTTT	CASSEQGVTDTQYF
-	TRBV7-8	TRBD1	TRBJ2-4	TGTGCCAGCAGCTTAGAAGGGGGCCGAACCAAAAACATTCAGTACTTC	CASSLEGGRTKNIQYF
-	TRBV19	TRBD1	TRBJ1-5	TGTGCCAGTAGTACCCGGACAGGGGGCATTCAGCCCCAGCATTTT	CASSTRTGGIQPQHF
-	TRBV28	-	TRBJ1-5	TGTGCCAGCAGTTTATCCAGAGGGGGTGCTCAGCCCCAGCATTTT	CASSLSRGGAQPQHF
-	TRBV25-1	-	TRBJ1-1	TGTGCCAGCAGTACTGGGGGAGGGTACACTGAAGCTTTCTTT	CASSTGGGYTEAFF
-	TRBV10-3	-	TRBJ2-7	TGTGCCAGCTGTTCCTCCACAGATTACGAGCAGTACTTC	CASCSSTDYEQYF
-	TRBV24-1	TRBD1	TRBJ2-2	TGTGCCACCAGTGACCCTAGGACAGGCAACACCGGGGAGCTGTTTTTT	CATSDPRTGNTGELFF
few	TRBV21-1	-	TRBJ1-6	TGTGCCACCCTAGTCGAAGGACAGACTCAATATAATTCACCCCTCCACTTT	CATLVEGQTQYNSPLHF
-	TRBV11-2	TRBD2	TRBJ2-1	TGTGCCAGCAGCTTGAGCGGGGGGGTATTTAATGAGCAGTTCTTC	CASSLSGGVFNEQFF
-	TRBV20-1	-	TRBJ1-5	TGCAGTGCTAGTGAGGGGACTAATCAGCCCCAGCATTTT	CSASEGTNQPQHF
once	TRBV20-1	-	TRBJ2-1	TGCAGCCTGGAGGTCGATGAGCAGTTCTTC	CSLEVDEQFF
-	TRBV6-5	TRBD1	TRBJ1-5	TGTGCCAGTCAGGGGGCGAATAGCAATCAGCCCCAGCATTTT	CASQGANSNQPQHF
-	TRBV10-1	-	TRBJ2-6	TGCGCCAGCAGTGATAGGGAGTCTGGGGCCAACGTCCTGACTTTC	CASSDRESGANVLTF